The following is a T cell receptor (beta chain) sequence with its context. Its antigen is not known. This entry comes from a study of shared clonotypes between healthy human individuals. General study results and limits: Blood was the only sampled material, and tissue repertoires likely differ. Non-shared clonotypes were found to have lower generation probabilities than the clonotypes that were shared by all four of the sorted-subset donors. What naive subsets generally showed was a larger estimated richness than memory subsets showed.

Repertoires were generated with immunoSEQ multiplex PCR, while TCRdb's copy carries only in-frame clones and drops some. Here the sample spans roughly 2.2 million clones, 80% to 95% being singletons. The germline CDR1 and CDR2 sequences are SGHAT and FQNNGV. V lost 5 bases and J 6 bases, leaving 10 bases between the germline ends. The CDR3 sequence is 12 residues long. This chain connects TRBV11-2 to TRBJ1-2; D might be TRBD1 (6 bases). This clonotype originated in a man aged 18 to 30 in good health. Some clones in this sample may be carry-over from other donors' samples. The specimen sequenced was naive CD4+ T cells from PBMCs. Subset described: CD45RA+ positively selected. This chain's CDR3 is CASSREGDGYTF. In nucleotides, the CDR3 is TGTGCCAGCAGCCGGGAGGGGGATGGCTACACCTTC.